This T cell receptor beta chain came from a study of molecular identifiers for immune sequencing clone quantification. Study-level background: RNA from 20,000 or 100,000 naive CD8 cells was split five ways in replicates, with four sequenced. Study-level findings and limits: Spiked TCR RNA from one Jurkat cell reportedly showed up when mixed among over 900,000 naive cells.

TCRdb recomputed calls from the PCR reads with MiXCR, one row per CDR3 protein. The table includes approximately 670,000 distinct CDR3 sequences, just under 20% detected once. Naive CD8 sequencing libraries were generated from roughly 20,000 to 1,000,000 sorted cells, with 10%, 30% or 50% RNA as input. The CDR3 totals 14 residues. The germline gives CDR1 SGHRS, CDR2 YFSETQ. With 4 bases clipped from V and 7 bases from J, the junction kept 4 bases outside the gene matches. This clonotype appeared many times. Its antigen remains unidentified. The chain has TRBV5-1 and TRBJ2-2; TRBD1 matches at 10 bases. Sequencing input: naive CD8+ T cells from blood, with Jurkat cell RNA spiked in. Subset of the sample: FACS-sorted CD8+CD4-CCR7+CD45RA+ naive T cells. The TCR sequence derives from a human donor in good health. Some libraries in this study had Jurkat cell RNA spiked in. Here the CDR3 reads CASSPGQGHGELFF. The CDR3 nucleotides are TGCGCCAGCAGCCCGGGACAGGGGCACGGGGAGCTGTTTTTT.